This T cell receptor (beta chain) derives from a study of blood T cell repertoires in COVID-19. Study summary: The United States, Italy and Spain provided the acute and convalescent COVID-19 samples. Nucleic acid was either cDNA or gDNA, and it came from T cells, B-cell-depleted T cells, or PBMCs.

As processed by the authors: By means of reference gene primer amplification, nucleated cell counts were estimated. Only in-frame clones appear in the TCRdb table, and some are missing; sequencing was by immunoSEQ multiplex PCR. V, J and clone size reflect that table, while D and trimming were determined from the DNA. The table includes over 150,000 clones, nearly 80% detected once. CDR1 LGHDT and CDR2 YNNKEL come from the germline V gene (reference sequence). V was clipped by 6 bases and J by 8 bases; unmatched bases: 8. The CDR3 sequence is 14 residues long. This clone has more than one count but fewer than ten.

This sequence joins TRBV3-1 (or the pseudogene TRBV3-2) and TRBJ1-2; TRBD1 matches at 11 bases. What was sequenced was peripheral blood. This TCR derives from a man at least 80 years old with acute or convalescent COVID-19. The CDR3 here is CASRAGTGGQGYTF. CDR3 DNA sequence: TGTGCCAGCAGGGCCGGGACAGGGGGTCAAGGCTACACCTTC.